These 30 T cell receptor beta chains were all obtained from the same sample, sequenced in a study of T cells in Graves' hyperthyroidism and ophthalmopathy. What was amplified from RNA transcripts were TCR beta CDR3 regions. First-round RT-PCR with HTBI primers amplified the TCR CDR3 region. TCRdb processed the multiplex PCR reads anew with MiXCR; each CDR3 protein has one entry. Counted here are roughly 720,000 distinct CDR3 sequences, approximately 15% occurring once; the ten biggest clones make up roughly 16%. The specimen was blood. These receptors were taken from a man aged 45-65 years with Graves' hyperthyroidism.

The rearrangement joins TRBV5-1 to TRBJ1-3; weak D call: TRBD1 (5 bases). CDR3 size: 16 residues. V lost 0 bases to trimming and J lost 0 bases, with 10 bases between them. Looked up from germline, CDR1 is SGHRS and CDR2 is YFSETQ. The CDR3 region has the DNA TGCGCCAGCAGCTTGGTGGGGCGGGTCTCTGGAAACACCATATATTTT. Its translation is CASSLVGRVSGNTIYF.

The chain combines TRBV9 with TRBJ2-1, with TRBD2 matching 10 bases. With 3 bases clipped from V and 4 bases from J, the junction kept 4 bases outside the gene matches. The CDR3 is 15 amino acids. Germline V gene sequence: CDR1 SGDLS, CDR2 YYNGEE. The chain's CDR3 is CASSGASGGYNEQFF. The CDR3 nucleotides read TGTGCCAGCAGCGGTGCTAGCGGGGGTTACAATGAGCAGTTCTTC.

This clonotype has a count of ten or more. V gene TRBV7-8 combines with J gene TRBJ1-1; D ambiguous. The CDR3 length is 14 residues. Looked up from germline, CDR1 is SGHVS and CDR2 is FQNEAQ. V was trimmed by 5 bases and J by 2 bases, leaving 12 bases between them. CDR3 loop: CASSLDPENTEAFF. The CDR3, as DNA: TGTGCCAGCAGCCTGGACCCAGAAAACACTGAAGCTTTCTTT. Full variable domain (missing parts from reference TRBV7-8 and TRBJ1-1): GAGVSQSPRYKVAKRGQDVALRCDPISGHVSLFWYQQALGQGPEFLTYFQNEAQLDKSGLPSDRFFAERPEGSVSTLKIQRTQQEDSAVYLCASSLDPENTEAFFGQGTRLTVV.

The genes are TRBV30 and TRBJ2-7; no definite D call. V gave up 0 bases and J gave up 3 bases, with 9 bases separating them. The CDR3 sequence is 13 residues long. CDR1 GTSNPN and CDR2 SVGIG come from the germline V gene (reference sequence). In nucleotides, the CDR3 is TGTGCCTGGAGTGTCTTAGTAGACTACGAGCAGTACTTC. Amino acid sequence: CAWSVLVDYEQYF.

This clonotype was seen a few times. The chain employs TRBV27 and TRBJ2-7; 10 bases are shared with TRBD2. V shed 1 base and J 2 bases; nucleotides not matched to a gene: 2. Germline loops: CDR1 MNHEY, CDR2 SMNVEV (reference sequence). This CDR3 is built from 15 residues. This chain's CDR3 is CASSLYSGGTYEQYF. CDR3 nucleotides: TGTGCCAGCAGTTTATATAGCGGGGGGACCTACGAGCAGTACTTC.

This clonotype has a handful of counts. V and J are TRBV14 and TRBJ2-3; 7 bases align to TRBD2. This CDR3 is built from 16 residues. With 4 bases clipped from V and 0 bases from J, the junction kept 7 bases outside the gene matches. Germline-derived CDR1 and CDR2 are SGHDN and FVKESK. Here the CDR3 reads CASSPRYGRSTDTQYF. The CDR3 DNA is TGTGCCAGCAGCCCCCGATACGGGAGGAGCACAGATACGCAGTATTTT.

This clonotype has a handful of counts. The rearrangement joins TRBV27 to TRBJ1-2, with D maybe TRBD1 (5 bases). CDR3 length equals 13 residues. Germline CDR1 MNHEY, CDR2 SMNVEV (reference sequence). V shed 5 bases and J shed 7 bases, with 14 bases lying between them. The CDR3 DNA follows: TGTGCCAGCAGTCTTAACGGGGGAGGTGGCTACACCTTC. Amino acids: CASSLNGGGGYTF.

V usage is TRBV20-1 and J usage is TRBJ1-5; possibly TRBD1 for D (6 bases). The CDR3 runs 16 residues. Germline V gives CDR1 DFQATT, CDR2 SNEGSKA (reference sequence). With 1 base removed from V and 1 base from J, the gap between germline ends came to 14 bases. CDR3 residues: CSARGGTGSSNQPQHF. DNA for the CDR3: TGCAGTGCTAGAGGGGGCACAGGGTCGAGCAATCAGCCCCAGCATTTT.

This sequence joins TRBV28 and TRBJ2-3; 11 bases map to TRBD2. This CDR3 region has 15 residues. Germline-derived CDR1 and CDR2 are MDHEN and SYDVKM. V dropped 6 bases and J dropped 5; count of bases not matched to a gene: 7. The CDR3 DNA is TGTGCCAGCAGCGAACTAGCGGGGGTGGAAGATACGCAGTATTTT. It codes for CASSELAGVEDTQYF.

The CDR3 is CASSESGTRAAETQYF. The CDR3 nucleotides read TGCGCCAGCAGTGAGTCGGGAACCCGGGCCGCCGAGACCCAGTACTTC. The chain joins TRBV10-2 to TRBJ2-5; no reliable D call. The CDR3 is 16 residues long. V was shortened by 0 bases and J by 5 bases, with 16 bases between the two germline ends. Per the germline V gene, CDR1 is WSHSY and CDR2 is SAAADI.

The genes are TRBV6-1 and TRBJ2-7, with 8 bases aligning to TRBD2. CDR3 length equals 13 residues. CDR1 and CDR2 (germline): MNHNS, SASEGT. V dropped 7 bases and J dropped 1; count of bases not matched to a gene: 3. The chain's CDR3 is CASTAGDSYEQYF. CDR3 DNA: TGTGCCAGCACAGCGGGAGATTCCTACGAGCAGTACTTC.

This clonotype was picked up a small number of times. V usage is TRBV3-1 and J usage is TRBJ2-3; TRBD2 matches at 11 bases. The CDR3 contains 19 residues. The trim removed 6 bases at V and 2 bases at J, leaving 16 bases unmatched. Germline V gene sequence: CDR1 LGHDT, CDR2 YNNKEL (reference sequence). The CDR3 region has the DNA TGTGCCAGCAGACCCGGGTTAGCGGGAGGGTCCTACTTCACAGATACGCAGTATTTT. Its translation: CASRPGLAGGSYFTDTQYF.

This clonotype has just a few counts. The gene calls are TRBV9 and TRBJ1-2; D unresolved. The CDR3 runs 14 residues. V was cut by 0 bases and J by 0 bases, with 6 bases left in between. Germline CDR1 is SGDLS and CDR2 is YYNGEE. The CDR3 DNA is TGTGCCAGCAGCGTAGATAGGGCTAACTATGGCTACACCTTC. Residues: CASSVDRANYGYTF. The full variable domain, in which reference TRBV9 and TRBJ1-2 provide the parts outside the CDR3, is DSGVTQTPKHLITATGQRVTLRCSPRSGDLSVYWYQQSLDQGLQFLIQYYNGEERAKGNILERFSAQQFPDLHSELNLSSLELGDSALYFCASSVDRANYGYTFGSGTRLTVV.

This clonotype has a count of ten or more. This chain connects TRBV7-9 to TRBJ2-1, with 7 bases matching TRBD2. This CDR3 region has 16 residues. Germline V gene lookup returns CDR1 SEHNR and CDR2 FQNEAQ (reference sequence). Losses at the gene ends were 5 bases for V and 4 bases for J; bases not matched to a gene: 11. In nucleotides, the CDR3 is TGTGCCAGCAGCCCCAAGGCGGGAGAAGCTTACAATGAGCAGTTCTTC. Translation: CASSPKAGEAYNEQFF.

This clonotype was observed a handful of times. The V and J genes are TRBV20-1 and TRBJ2-2; D unresolved. Germline V CDR1 and CDR2: DFQATT, SNEGSKA (reference sequence). Trimming pared 6 bases from V and 0 bases from J, leaving 11 bases between. There are 14 residues in the CDR3. This chain's CDR3 is CSAKDGANTGELFF. In DNA form, the CDR3 reads TGCAGTGCCAAGGACGGAGCGAACACCGGGGAGCTGTTTTTT.

About this clonotype: Just one base apart from a much larger clone, this may be a read error. The chain is built from TRBV28 and TRBJ2-1; D remains unclear. The CDR3 totals 13 residues. Between the trimmed V and J ends, which lost 6 bases and 6 bases, there was a span of 12 bases. Germline V CDR1 and CDR2: MDHEN, SYDVKM. The CDR3 bases are TGTGCCAGCAGCCTCGGACCGGTCAATGAGCAGTTCTTC. Translated, it gives CASSLGPVNEQFF.

The chain links TRBV19 to TRBJ1-5; possibly TRBD1 for D (5 bases). Looked up from germline, CDR1 is LNHDA and CDR2 is SQIVND (reference sequence). Trimming stripped 6 bases from V and 3 bases from J, with 15 bases between. There are 15 residues in the CDR3. CDR3 DNA sequence: TGTGCCAGTAGGGGGGACTGGGGTTACAATCAGCCCCAGCATTTT. It yields the protein CASRGDWGYNQPQHF.

To note about this clonotype: A read error may be the cause here, since a much bigger clone is one base away. The chain joins TRBV2 to TRBJ1-1, with D unresolved. Trimming cost V 5 bases and J 1 base, with 14 bases left between them. Germline CDR1 reads SNHLY; CDR2 reads FYNNEI. The CDR3 runs to 15 residues. The CDR3 region is CASSFVPGGNTEAFF. The CDR3 DNA sequence: TGTGCCAGCAGTTTCGTCCCCGGAGGGAACACTGAAGCTTTCTTT.

V usage is TRBV30 and J usage is TRBJ2-1; TRBD1 is a possible D gene (6 bases). The germline gives CDR1 GTSNPN, CDR2 SVGIG (reference sequence). CDR3 length: 14 residues. Trimming stripped 5 bases from V and 5 bases from J, with 16 bases between. CDR3 nucleotides: TGTGCCTGGGATCTGGGTGGGACACACAATGAGCAGTTCTTC. It translates to CAWDLGGTHNEQFF.

The table lists this clonotype with a few counts. This chain joins TRBV25-1 and TRBJ2-2; tentatively, D is TRBD2 (5 bases). The CDR3 runs to 18 residues. CDR1 MGHDK and CDR2 SYGVNS come from the germline V gene. Trimming left V 0 bases short and J 5 bases short, with 19 bases between. The chain's CDR3 is CASSEYRRNSEGTGELFF. As DNA, the CDR3 is TGTGCCAGCAGTGAATATCGAAGAAATTCTGAGGGAACCGGGGAGCTGTTTTTT.

In this sample, this clonotype turned up many times. V gene TRBV28 combines with J gene TRBJ1-2; D gene uncertain. The germline V gene encodes CDR1 MDHEN and CDR2 SYDVKM. V lost 4 bases and J 1 base, leaving 13 bases between the germline ends. This CDR3 region has 15 residues. As DNA, the CDR3 is TGTGCCAGCAGTTCAACTGGGGAATTTAACTATGGCTACACCTTC. Protein sequence: CASSSTGEFNYGYTF.

This clonotype was seen at least ten times. The chain links TRBV6-1 to TRBJ2-7; 13 nucleotides line up with TRBD2. The CDR3 totals 17 residues. V gave up 7 bases and J gave up 1 base; unmatched junction bases: 10. Germline V gene sequence: CDR1 MNHNS, CDR2 SASEGT. The CDR3 bases are TGTGCCAGCACCCCAATACTGGGACTAGCGGGATCCTACGAGCAGTACTTC. Residues: CASTPILGLAGSYEQYF.

This clonotype was recorded a few times. The chain joins TRBV27 to TRBJ1-3; no clear D gene. Germline loops: CDR1 MNHEY, CDR2 SMNVEV (reference sequence). The CDR3 has 13 amino acids. The V gene lost 6 bases and the J gene lost 0 bases, with 6 bases spanning the gap. Written as DNA, the CDR3 is TGTGCCAGCAGAACAAACTCTGGAAACACCATATATTTT. As protein: CASRTNSGNTIYF.

This clonotype was seen at least ten times. The J gene is TRBJ1-4, the V gene TRBV12-3 or TRBV12-4; TRBD1 is a possible D gene (5 bases). Between the trimmed V and J ends, which lost 7 bases and 8 bases, there was a span of 14 bases. This CDR3 region has 13 residues. Written as DNA, the CDR3 is TGTGCCAGCACCCTAGACAGAGCGGAAAAACTGTTTTTT. It specifies CASTLDRAEKLFF.

This clonotype was observed a handful of times. The chain combines TRBV5-1 with TRBJ1-1; D might be TRBD1 (6 bases). CDR1 is SGHRS, CDR2 YFSETQ, per germline. This CDR3 contains 17 residues. Trimming pared 4 bases from V and 0 bases from J, leaving 19 bases between. As DNA, the CDR3 is TGCGCCAGCAGCCCGGGGCGTGGGACATATATGAACACTGAAGCTTTCTTT. Protein sequence: CASSPGRGTYMNTEAFF.

This clonotype showed up many times. The chain couples TRBV10-3 to TRBJ1-2; the D is unclear. The ends were cut back, 10 bases at V and 5 bases at J, with 17 bases in the middle. Per germline, CDR1 ENHRY and CDR2 SYGVKD. The CDR3 totals 13 residues. In nucleotides, the CDR3 is TGTGCCACAACGAGGGAACTTTCTTATGGCTACACCTTC. This encodes CATTRELSYGYTF.

This clonotype appeared a few times. This chain uses TRBV3-1 with TRBJ2-7; the D gene is possibly TRBD2 (6 bases). The germline V gene encodes CDR1 LGHDT and CDR2 YNNKEL (reference sequence). This CDR3 is 13 amino acids long. Trimming removed 2 bases at V and 5 bases at J, with 10 bases between. This CDR3 is CASSQPGAHEQYF. The CDR3 bases are TGTGCCAGCAGCCAACCGGGAGCCCACGAGCAGTACTTC.

V is TRBV28 and J is TRBJ2-7; D is possibly TRBD1 or TRBD2 (5 bases each). CDR1 is MDHEN, CDR2 SYDVKM, per germline. The CDR3 is made up of 17 amino acids. Trimming pared 1 base from V and 4 bases from J, leaving 20 bases between. CDR3 in amino acids: CASSLFRLGTKAYEQYF. CDR3 bases: TGTGCCAGCAGTTTATTCCGTCTCGGGACGAAAGCATACGAGCAGTACTTC.

This clonotype was observed many times. This chain joins TRBV11-2 and TRBJ1-1; maybe TRBD1 (6 bases). This CDR3 is built from 12 residues. Per the germline V gene, CDR1 is SGHAT and CDR2 is FQNNGV. Trimming took off 10 bases at V and 4 bases at J, with 13 bases between the two ends. This CDR3 reads CATYRVTTEAFF. CDR3 sequence (DNA): TGTGCCACCTACAGGGTTACCACTGAAGCTTTCTTT.

In its sample, this clonotype was seen many times. The CDR3 nucleotides read TGTGCCAGCAGTTTCTTCGCAGATACGCAGTATTTT. Encoded protein: CASSFFADTQYF. J is TRBJ2-3 and V is TRBV12-3 or TRBV12-4; D unresolved. Trimming left V 3 bases short and J 4 bases short, with 5 bases between. The length of the CDR3 is 12 residues.